This T cell receptor (beta chain) was documented in a study of human T cells and chemical hapten exposure. TCRdb reprocessed the RACE reads via MiXCR and lists one record per CDR3 protein. The table includes 380,000 or so distinct CDR3 sequences, 4.5% to 5.5% detected once. The germline gives CDR1 SGHNT, CDR2 YYREEE (reference sequence). The CDR3 is 15 amino acids. V was cut by 0 bases and J by 0 bases, with 9 bases left in between. This clonotype was recorded many times. Regarding time point: pre-sensitization, week 0. Treatment in this sample: therapeutic diphenylcyclopropenone sensitization with weekly scalp DPC.

The sample consisted of whole blood, taken in connection with sensitization to the hapten diphenylcyclopropenone (DPC). The clonotype originates from a woman under 30 with alopecia areata. Some clones in this sample may be carry-over from other donors' samples. The V and J genes are TRBV5-4 and TRBJ1-1; D is unclear. CDR3 sequence reads: CASSLVGTMNTEAFF. In nucleotides, the CDR3 is TGTGCCAGCAGCTTGGTAGGAACTATGAACACTGAAGCTTTCTTT. Full variable domain (missing parts from reference TRBV5-4 and TRBJ1-1): ETGVTQSPTHLIKTRGQQVTLRCSSQSGHNTVSWYQQALGQGPQFIFQYYREEENGRGNFPPRFSGLQFPNYSSELNVNALELDDSALYLCASSLVGTMNTEAFFGQGTRLTVV.